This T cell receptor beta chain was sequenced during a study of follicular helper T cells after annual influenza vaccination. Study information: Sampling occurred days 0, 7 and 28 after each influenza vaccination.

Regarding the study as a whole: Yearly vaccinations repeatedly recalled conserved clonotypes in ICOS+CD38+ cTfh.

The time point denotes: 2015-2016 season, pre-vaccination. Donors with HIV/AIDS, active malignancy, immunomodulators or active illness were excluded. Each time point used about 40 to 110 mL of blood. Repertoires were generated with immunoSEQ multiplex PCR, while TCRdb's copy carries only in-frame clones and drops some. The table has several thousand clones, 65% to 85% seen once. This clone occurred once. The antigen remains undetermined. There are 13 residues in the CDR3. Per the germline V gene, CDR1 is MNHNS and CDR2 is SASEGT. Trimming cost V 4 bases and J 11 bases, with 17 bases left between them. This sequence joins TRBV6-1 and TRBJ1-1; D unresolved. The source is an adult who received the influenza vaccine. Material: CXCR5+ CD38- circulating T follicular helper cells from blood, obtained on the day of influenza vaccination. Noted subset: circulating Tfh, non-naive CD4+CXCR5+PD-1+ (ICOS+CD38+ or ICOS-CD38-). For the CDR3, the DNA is TGTGCCAGCAGTGCCCTGACCTTGGGAGATGCTTTCTTT. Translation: CASSALTLGDAFF.